The clone carrying this T cell receptor (beta chain) was picked up a small number of times. This entry is derived from a study of blood T cells in healthy people across ages. This CDR3 has 12 residues. Per the germline V gene, CDR1 is ENHRY and CDR2 is SYGVKD. V was clipped by 7 bases and J by 5 bases; unmatched bases: 3. Primers used in a second PCR of about 7 to 12 cycles were a sample-barcoded 5' primer and a J-beta primer mix. With 12 random nucleotides, a template-switch adaptor tagged each individual cDNA molecule. TCRdb ran MiXCR on the 5' RACE reads and lists one entry per CDR3 protein. Altogether around 1.5 million distinct CDR3 sequences are present, approximately 40% being singletons, with the ten largest covering roughly 7.9%.

The rearrangement uses TRBV10-3 and TRBJ2-7; TRBD1 matches at 9 bases. The TCR originated in a woman aged 18-29 years in good health. The sequenced sample consisted of blood. The CDR3 DNA sequence: TGTGCCATCACGGACAGGGGCCACGAGCAGTACTTC. Its protein product is CAITDRGHEQYF.